These T cell receptor beta chains were read from a single sample in a study of monozygotic twins with inflammatory bowel disease. Each CDR3 protein gets one entry in TCRdb, which reprocessed the 5' RACE reads and gives no DNA. The sample data list around 150,000 distinct CDR3 sequences. Input material: blood. These receptors were collected from a human donor with ulcerative colitis or Crohn's disease, or a healthy co-twin of an affected twin (not recorded which). Each CDR3 is given with its conserved first and last residue. The order of the fields is J gene, V gene, CDR3 protein.

TRBJ1-5,TRBV12-3/TRBV12-4,CASSSGGNQPQHF
TRBJ2-7,TRBV6-2/TRBV6-3,CASSYRSGQAYEQYF
TRBJ2-7,TRBV18,CASSRSGTGTYEQYF
TRBJ2-1,TRBV19,CASSPITGQGRYNEQFF
TRBJ2-2,TRBV7-2,CASKLAGNTGELFF
TRBJ2-7,TRBV5-1,CASSLYTGTGYEQYF
TRBJ1-3,TRBV10-3,CAISVSGTNTIYF
TRBJ1-5,TRBV15,CATSKEGQGNQPQHF
TRBJ1-3,TRBV7-9,CASSLVVPFRTGNTIYF
TRBJ1-6,TRBV2,CASSSETGSNSPLHF
TRBJ2-6,TRBV5-4,CASSLYTGAGANVLTF
TRBJ2-1,TRBV9,CASSVATRGQGAREQFF
TRBJ2-1,TRBV20-1,CSAPGLAVLTQFF